Listed below are T cell receptor beta chains from one sample, sequenced in a study of T cells in Graves' hyperthyroidism and ophthalmopathy. TCRdb processed the multiplex PCR reads anew with MiXCR; each CDR3 protein has one entry. The repertoire holds about 640,000 distinct CDR3 sequences, with about 20% as singletons. Sequencing was done on a sample of blood. The receptors come from a man aged 25-45 years with Graves' ophthalmopathy. Each CDR3 is given with its conserved first and last residue. D genes are given only for firm matches. Some rows have no size entry. The others give once, few or many, or a class for an expanded clone.

abundance: many; d_gene: -; j_gene: TRBJ1-4; v_gene: TRBV2; CDR3nt: TGTGCCAGCAGTTCGCCGGGGGGTAGAGGAAAACTGTTTTTT; CDR3aa: CASSSPGGRGKLFF
abundance: few; d_gene: -; j_gene: TRBJ1-5; v_gene: TRBV20-1; CDR3nt: TGCAGTGCTAAGGTGGAGATGCAGCATTTT; CDR3aa: CSAKVEMQHF
abundance: many; d_gene: TRBD2; j_gene: TRBJ2-3; v_gene: TRBV20-1; CDR3nt: TGCAGTGCCAAAGCGGGATCGAGCACAGATACGCAGTATTTT; CDR3aa: CSAKAGSSTDTQYF
abundance: few; d_gene: -; j_gene: TRBJ2-5; v_gene: TRBV29-1; CDR3nt: TGCAGCTCCCCTGGGACTCAAGAGACCCAGTACTTC; CDR3aa: CSSPGTQETQYF
abundance: -; d_gene: -; j_gene: TRBJ2-7; v_gene: TRBV5-1; CDR3nt: TGCGCCAGCAGCTACGACGGAAACTACGAGCAGTACTTC; CDR3aa: CASSYDGNYEQYF
abundance: once; d_gene: -; j_gene: TRBJ2-7; v_gene: TRBV28; CDR3nt: TGTGCCAGCAGTTTACAGCCCCGGGTTCCCCACGAGCAGTACTTC; CDR3aa: CASSLQPRVPHEQYF
abundance: many; d_gene: -; j_gene: TRBJ2-1; v_gene: TRBV5-1; CDR3nt: TGCGCCAGCAACAACAGGGGAGGCGGCTACAATGAGCAGTTCTTC; CDR3aa: CASNNRGGGYNEQFF
abundance: many; d_gene: TRBD1; j_gene: TRBJ1-4; v_gene: TRBV7-9; CDR3nt: TGTGCCAGCAGCCCGCGCTCAGGGGGCCAGGAAAAACTGTTTTTT; CDR3aa: CASSPRSGGQEKLFF
abundance: few; d_gene: -; j_gene: TRBJ2-1; v_gene: TRBV2; CDR3nt: TGTGCCAGCAGTGAGAACTCTAGTTGGTGGCAGTTCTTC; CDR3aa: CASSENSSWWQFF
abundance: many; d_gene: -; j_gene: TRBJ2-1; v_gene: TRBV28; CDR3nt: TGTGCCAGCGCGAGGACTCCCTCCTACAATGAGCAGTTCTTC; CDR3aa: CASARTPSYNEQFF
abundance: many; d_gene: TRBD1; j_gene: TRBJ2-5; v_gene: TRBV28; CDR3nt: TGTGCCAGCAGTTACAACCGGGACAGGGGGTCCCTAAAGACCCAGTACTTC; CDR3aa: CASSYNRDRGSLKTQYF
abundance: -; d_gene: TRBD1; j_gene: TRBJ2-2; v_gene: TRBV30; CDR3nt: TGTGCCTGGAGGGCCGGGACAGGGTCCCCCGGGGAGCTGTTTTTT; CDR3aa: CAWRAGTGSPGELFF
abundance: -; d_gene: -; j_gene: TRBJ1-1; v_gene: TRBV27; CDR3nt: TGTGCCAGCAGTTTACAAAGGGGATCGGGTGAAGCTTTCTTT; CDR3aa: CASSLQRGSGEAFF
abundance: few; d_gene: -; j_gene: TRBJ2-3; v_gene: TRBV5-6; CDR3nt: TGTGCCAGCAGCTTGGCCGAGAGAGATACGCAGTATTTT; CDR3aa: CASSLAERDTQYF
abundance: many; d_gene: TRBD2; j_gene: TRBJ2-7; v_gene: TRBV28; CDR3nt: TGTGCCAGTAGTAGCGGGCAGACCTACGAGCAGTACTTC; CDR3aa: CASSSGQTYEQYF
abundance: -; d_gene: -; j_gene: TRBJ1-1; v_gene: TRBV10-3; CDR3nt: TGTGCCATCAGTGACAGCTGGGAAGCTTTCTTT; CDR3aa: CAISDSWEAFF
abundance: -; d_gene: -; j_gene: TRBJ2-4; v_gene: TRBV29-1; CDR3nt: TGCAGCGTTGCGCTCAGGGCCAAAAACATTCAGTACTTC; CDR3aa: CSVALRAKNIQYF
abundance: few; d_gene: -; j_gene: TRBJ1-3; v_gene: TRBV30; CDR3nt: TGTGCCTGGAGTGTAGGGTTGACGGCCAGCTCTGGAAACACCATATATTTT; CDR3aa: CAWSVGLTASSGNTIYF
abundance: many; d_gene: TRBD2; j_gene: TRBJ2-5; v_gene: TRBV6-1; CDR3nt: TGTGCCAGCAGGGGAGGGCCCGGAGTGGGAGAGACCCAGTACTTC; CDR3aa: CASRGGPGVGETQYF
abundance: -; d_gene: TRBD1; j_gene: TRBJ1-4; v_gene: TRBV12-3/TRBV12-4; CDR3nt: TGTGCCAGCAGTTTAGGGACAGGGGGCGTTGAAAAACTGTTTTTT; CDR3aa: CASSLGTGGVEKLFF
abundance: -; d_gene: -; j_gene: TRBJ1-1; v_gene: TRBV11-2; CDR3nt: TGTGCCAGCAGTTTTACCCCAGGGCGGGCTTTCTTT; CDR3aa: CASSFTPGRAFF